This TCR beta chain was recovered during a study of blood T cell repertoires in COVID-19 (dated by TCRdb to 2018 to 2021). Background on the whole study: The collaborator samples originated in the United States, Italy and Spain and spanned the acute and convalescent phases of COVID-19. The material from the prospective study consisted of cDNA or gDNA derived from T cells, B-cell-depleted T cells, or PBMCs. Deeply sampled blood TCRbeta repertoires from subjects exposed to, actively infected with, or recovered from COVID-19 were included in the dataset. A freely available public database, intended as a resource for researchers studying the immune response to SARS-CoV-2, is where the repertoires were released. The samples were drawn from the first 160 participants of the ongoing ImmuneRACE study and from 950 to 1,500 subjects provided by 6 global collaborators. A de-identified subject ID, COVID-19 status, age in years and sex were almost always included in the sample metadata. Where available, HLA class I and class II types were obtained from metadata supplied by the sample provider rather than from assay-based typing.

On the study overall, not on this receptor specifically: How much clinical and demographic metadata was included differed by source and by participant, and the metadata was provided uncurated.

TCRbeta CDR3 regions were amplified from genomic DNA by means of the immunoSEQ Assay, a bias-controlled multiplex PCR. The original pipeline was this. The number of nucleated cells in each sample was estimated by amplification of reference gene primers within the assay. To quantify the absolute abundance of each unique TCRbeta CDR3 rearrangement, sequence reads were collapsed and filtered. Productive Simpson clonality was computed per sample as the square root of Simpson's diversity index over productive rearrangements. Not all clones reach the TCRdb copy of this immuneACCESS table, which keeps in-frame sequences only. Checked studies attribute under half of the gap to unresolved V genes and leave the rest unexplained. That table furnishes V, J and clone size, whereas the DNA furnished D and trimming. This sample lists about 210,000 clones; around 88% were detected once. 8.2% of the sample goes to the ten largest clones.

With regard to this clone: Its antigen is still unknown. Base qualities are not at hand, and no much larger clone is one base apart.

Per the germline V gene, SNHLY is the CDR1 and FYNNEI is the CDR2. The CDR3, from cysteine to phenylalanine, totals 18 residues. This entry keeps only the CDR3 DNA: 54 bases, framed from base 1. Ends trimmed: V by 3 bases, J by 3 bases; bases unmatched to a gene: 10. Whole blood was collected in K2EDTA tubes by collaborating institutions according to the institutions' own protocols. For TCRbeta analysis, collaborator samples were shipped as frozen whole blood, as isolated PBMCs, or as DNA extracted from either sample type. Here the chain combines TRBV2 and TRBJ2-1, with 11 middle bases fitting TRBD1. The clonotype comes from a woman aged 45-65 years with acute or convalescent COVID-19. Input material: peripheral blood. The DNA sequence reads TGTGCCAGCAGTGAGCGAGGGACAGGGGGGTTGGTCTACAATGAGCAGTTCTTC. Its protein reads: CASSERGTGGLVYNEQFF.